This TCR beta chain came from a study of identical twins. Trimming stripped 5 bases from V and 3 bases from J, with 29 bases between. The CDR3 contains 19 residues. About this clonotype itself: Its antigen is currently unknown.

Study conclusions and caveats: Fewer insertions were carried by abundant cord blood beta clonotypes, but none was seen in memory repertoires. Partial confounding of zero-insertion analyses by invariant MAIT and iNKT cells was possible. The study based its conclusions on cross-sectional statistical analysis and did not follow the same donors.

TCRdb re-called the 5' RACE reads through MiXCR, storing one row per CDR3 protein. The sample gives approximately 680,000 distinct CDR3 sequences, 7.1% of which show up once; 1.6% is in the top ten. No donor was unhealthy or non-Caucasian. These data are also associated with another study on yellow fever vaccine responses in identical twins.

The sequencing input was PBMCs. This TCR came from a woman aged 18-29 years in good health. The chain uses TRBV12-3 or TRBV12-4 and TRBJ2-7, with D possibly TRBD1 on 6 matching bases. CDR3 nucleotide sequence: TGTGCCAGCAGTGGAATCCACAGGGCCTTTCCCCGCTGTGTCTACGAGCAGTACGTC. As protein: CASSGIHRAFPRCVYEQYV.